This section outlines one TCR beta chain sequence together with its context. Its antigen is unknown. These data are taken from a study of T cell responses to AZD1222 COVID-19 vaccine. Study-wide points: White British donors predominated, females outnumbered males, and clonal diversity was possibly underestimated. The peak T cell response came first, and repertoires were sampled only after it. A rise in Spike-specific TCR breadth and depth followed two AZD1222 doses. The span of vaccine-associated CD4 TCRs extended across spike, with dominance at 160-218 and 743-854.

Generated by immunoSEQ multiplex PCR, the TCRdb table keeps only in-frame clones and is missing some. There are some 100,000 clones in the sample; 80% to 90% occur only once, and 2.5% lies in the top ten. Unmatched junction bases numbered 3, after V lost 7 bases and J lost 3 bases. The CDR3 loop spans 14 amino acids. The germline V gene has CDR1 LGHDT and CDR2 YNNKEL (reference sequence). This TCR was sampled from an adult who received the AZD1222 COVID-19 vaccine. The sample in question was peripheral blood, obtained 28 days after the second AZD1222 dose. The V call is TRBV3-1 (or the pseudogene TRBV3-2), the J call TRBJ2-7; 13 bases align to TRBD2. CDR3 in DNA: TGTGCCAGCACACTAGCGGGAGGGAACTACGAGCAGTACTTC. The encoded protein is CASTLAGGNYEQYF.